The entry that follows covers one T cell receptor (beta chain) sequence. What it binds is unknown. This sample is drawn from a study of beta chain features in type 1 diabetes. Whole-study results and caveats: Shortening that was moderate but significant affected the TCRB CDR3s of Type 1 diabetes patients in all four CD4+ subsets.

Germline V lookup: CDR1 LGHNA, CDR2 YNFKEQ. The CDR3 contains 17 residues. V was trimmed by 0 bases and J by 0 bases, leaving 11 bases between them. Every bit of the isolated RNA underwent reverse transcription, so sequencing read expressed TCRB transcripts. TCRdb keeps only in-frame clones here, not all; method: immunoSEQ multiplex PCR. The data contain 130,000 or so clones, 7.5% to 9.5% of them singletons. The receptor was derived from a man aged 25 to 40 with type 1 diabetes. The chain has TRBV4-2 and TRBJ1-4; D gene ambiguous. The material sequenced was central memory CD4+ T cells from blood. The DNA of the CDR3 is TGTGCCAGCAGCCAAGATGCGCTCCTGGCAACTAATGAAAAACTGTTTTTT. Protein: CASSQDALLATNEKLFF.